This record looks at one TCR beta chain sequence and its context. Antigen: not known. These data originate in a study of cytomegalovirus exposure and HLA in healthy donors. Researchers ran the PCR with 60 Vbeta and 13 Jbeta primers. Measured with immunoSEQ multiplex PCR; TCRdb has only the in-frame clones, and not every one. The sample records around 120,000 clones, approximately 80% being singletons. General observations from the study: Within the data, a cluster of highly shared sequence variants was likely a sequencing artifact. When a later analysis was performed, an Asian-associated ancestry cluster reportedly had fewer N-insertions than the roughly 730-donor mean.

The CDR3 is 16 amino acids. Germline CDR1 is LNHDA and CDR2 is SQIVND (reference sequence). V lost 5 bases to trimming and J lost 5 bases; unmatched junction nucleotides: 11. The chain joins TRBV19 to TRBJ2-2; 7 bases agree with TRBD1. Sequenced: PBMCs. This TCR derives from a human donor in good health. CDR3 sequence: CASSRKPGQWTGELFF. The CDR3 DNA reads TGTGCCAGTAGTCGAAAACCGGGACAGTGGACCGGGGAGCTGTTTTTT. The full variable domain, rest sourced from reference TRBV19 and TRBJ2-2, is DGGITQSPKYLFRKEGQNVTLSCEQNLNHDAMYWYRQDPGQGLRLIYYSQIVNDFQKGDIAEGYSVSREKKESFPLTVTSAQKNPTAFYLCASSRKPGQWTGELFFGEGSRLTVL.